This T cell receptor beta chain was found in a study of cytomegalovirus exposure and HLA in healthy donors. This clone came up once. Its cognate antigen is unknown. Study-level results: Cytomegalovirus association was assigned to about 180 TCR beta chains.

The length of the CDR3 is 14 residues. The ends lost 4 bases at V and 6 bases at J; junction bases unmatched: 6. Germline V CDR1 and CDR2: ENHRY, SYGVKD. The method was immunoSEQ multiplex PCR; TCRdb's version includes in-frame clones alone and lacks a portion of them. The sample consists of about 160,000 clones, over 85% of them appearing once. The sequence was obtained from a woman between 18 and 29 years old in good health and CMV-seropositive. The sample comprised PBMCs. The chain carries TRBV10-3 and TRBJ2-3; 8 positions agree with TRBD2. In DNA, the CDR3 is TGTGCCATCAGTGTTGGGACTAGGGGTGATACGCAGTATTTT. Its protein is CAISVGTRGDTQYF.